These 20 T cell receptor beta chains share one sample of origin, sequenced in a study of shared clonotypes between healthy human individuals. Sequencing used immunoSEQ multiplex PCR; TCRdb keeps in-frame clones, though not all of them. The sample contains approximately 1.4 million clones, approximately 98% of which appear only once. Sequencing was done on a sample of naive CD4+ T cells sorted from blood. Sample subset: CD45RA+ positively selected. The receptors were gathered from a man aged 25 to 40 in good health.

The chain's CDR3 is CASTGGFPRSYEQYF. The CDR3 coding sequence is TGTGCCAGCACCGGTGGGTTCCCTAGGTCCTACGAGCAGTACTTC. The rearrangement joins TRBV28 to TRBJ2-7; the D is unclear. With 7 bases removed from V and 1 base from J, the gap between germline ends came to 17 bases. CDR1 is MDHEN and CDR2 is SYDVKM in the germline V gene. CDR3 length equals 15 residues. Full variable domain (outside the CDR3, taken from reference TRBV28 and TRBJ2-7): DVKVTQSSRYLVKRTGEKVFLECVQDMDHENMFWYRQDPGLGLRLIYFSYDVKMKEKGDIPEGYSVSREKKERFSLILESASTNQTSMYLCASTGGFPRSYEQYFGPGTRLTVT.

V and J are TRBV28 and TRBJ2-7; TRBD2 is a possible D gene (6 bases). The V gene lost 3 bases and the J gene lost 0 bases, with 18 bases spanning the gap. CDR3 length: 17 residues. In germline, CDR1 is MDHEN, CDR2 SYDVKM. The CDR3 protein is CASSFVVRELLSYEQYF. DNA of the CDR3: TGTGCCAGCAGTTTTGTTGTACGGGAGCTGCTCTCCTACGAGCAGTACTTC.

The genes are TRBV5-4 and TRBJ2-3; 11 bases line up with TRBD2. Germline CDR1 is SGHNT and CDR2 is YYREEE (reference sequence). This CDR3 region has 16 residues. The junction had 3 bases not matched to a gene; V was cut back by 1 base and J by 2 bases. CDR3 sequence: CASSLRLAGSTDTQYF. CDR3 coding DNA: TGTGCCAGCAGCTTGCGACTAGCGGGATCCACAGATACGCAGTATTTT.

The sample holds one count of this clone. This rearrangement joins TRBV5-4 to TRBJ2-3, with a possible D match to TRBD2 (5 bases). The V and J ends lost 0 bases and 4 bases respectively, with 12 bases between them. The CDR3 totals 15 residues. Germline CDR1 and CDR2: SGHNT and YYREEE (reference sequence). The CDR3 spells CASSLGTARADTQYF. CDR3 nucleotides: TGTGCCAGCAGCTTGGGGACTGCCCGGGCAGATACGCAGTATTTT.

The rearrangement links TRBV14 to TRBJ2-3; D is possibly TRBD2 (5 bases). Trimming removed 8 bases from V and 4 bases from J, with 13 bases in between. Germline-derived CDR1 and CDR2 are SGHDN and FVKESK. This CDR3 region has 13 residues. The CDR3 region has the DNA TGTGCCAGCGGTCGGGAAAGCCCAGATACGCAGTATTTT. Protein sequence: CASGRESPDTQYF.

Remarks on this clone: Other DNA sequences in the same sample also yield this CDR3. The V call is TRBV18, the J call TRBJ1-2; TRBD1 aligns across 7 bases. From germline, CDR1 is KGHSH and CDR2 LQKENI. Germline trimming cut 3 bases from V and 5 bases from J; bases unmatched to any gene: 3. The CDR3 length is 13 residues. The CDR3 region has the DNA TGTGCCAGCTCACCCGGGACAGATTATGGCTACACCTTC. It translates to CASSPGTDYGYTF.

The CDR3 region has the DNA TGTGCCAGCAGCCTAAAGGGCCAGAGCCAGCCCCAGCATTTT. It codes for CASSLKGQSQPQHF. The chain carries TRBV9 and TRBJ1-5; D is undetermined. V was clipped by 4 bases and J by 7 bases, with 15 bases between them. Germline V gene sequence: CDR1 SGDLS, CDR2 YYNGEE. The CDR3 has 14 amino acids.

The chain combines TRBV6-5 with TRBJ2-1, with 7 bases identical to TRBD1. Per germline, CDR1 MNHEY and CDR2 SVGAGI. Trimming removed 6 bases from V and 8 bases from J; junction bases left unmatched: 10. The CDR3 extends over 14 amino acids. CDR3 bases: TGTGCCAGCAGCCTAAGACAGGGAAGGGATGAGCAGTTCTTC. It translates to CASSLRQGRDEQFF.

J is TRBJ2-1 and V is TRBV2, with 11 bases that match TRBD2. This CDR3 has 17 amino acids. Looked up from germline, CDR1 is SNHLY and CDR2 is FYNNEI. With 6 bases clipped from V and 3 bases from J, the junction kept 10 bases outside the gene matches. CDR3 nucleotides: TGTGCCAGCAGGGACTATACCCTAGCGGGAGGCTACAATGAGCAGTTCTTC. This codes for CASRDYTLAGGYNEQFF.

Details on this clone: Distinct nucleotide sequences in the sample also encode this CDR3. The rearrangement uses TRBV9 and TRBJ2-3; 12 bases align to TRBD1. The CDR3 runs 16 residues. V shed 0 bases, J shed 5 bases, and the junction held 4 bases outside the gene matches. In germline, CDR1 is SGDLS, CDR2 YYNGEE. The chain's CDR3 is CASSVVGTGGLDTQYF. Written as DNA, the CDR3 is TGTGCCAGCAGCGTAGTAGGGACAGGGGGCTTAGATACGCAGTATTTT.

The chain joins TRBV2 to TRBJ2-3; D not resolved. In germline, CDR1 is SNHLY, CDR2 FYNNEI. CDR3 length equals 13 residues. Between the trimmed V and J ends, which lost 11 bases and 2 bases, there was a span of 14 bases. CDR3 DNA: TGTGCCGGCCGGACGAGCTTCACAGATACGCAGTATTTT. Its protein is CAGRTSFTDTQYF. The whole variable domain, filled in from reference TRBV2 and TRBJ2-3, reads EPEVTQTPSHQVTQMGQEVILRCVPISNHLYFYWYRQILGQKVEFLVSFYNNEISEKSEIFDDQFSVERPDGSNFTLKIRSTKLEDSAMYFCAGRTSFTDTQYFGPGTRLTVL.

This chain joins TRBV5-6 and TRBJ2-1; D unresolved. Between the trimmed V and J ends, which lost 0 bases and 6 bases, there was a span of 10 bases. The CDR3 has 14 amino acids. The germline CDR1 and CDR2 sequences are SGHDT and YYEEEE. CDR3 protein: CASSLAINFNEQFF. Here the CDR3 DNA reads TGTGCCAGCAGCTTGGCCATAAATTTCAATGAGCAGTTCTTC.

The V and J genes are TRBV19 and TRBJ2-1; TRBD2 aligns across 11 bases. CDR1 LNHDA and CDR2 SQIVND come from the germline V gene (reference sequence). Unmatched junction bases numbered 5, after V lost 4 bases and J lost 9 bases. The CDR3 loop spans 14 amino acids. The CDR3 loop reads CASSSLAGGFEQFF. In DNA form, the CDR3 reads TGTGCCAGTAGTAGTCTAGCGGGAGGATTTGAGCAGTTCTTC. Supplemented by reference TRBV19 and TRBJ2-1, the full variable domain reads DGGITQSPKYLFRKEGQNVTLSCEQNLNHDAMYWYRQDPGQGLRLIYYSQIVNDFQKGDIAEGYSVSREKKESFPLTVTSAQKNPTAFYLCASSSLAGGFEQFFGPGTRLTVL.

This clone showed up just once. V is TRBV7-6 and J is TRBJ1-3, with a weak D call TRBD1 (5 bases). CDR1 is SGHVS, CDR2 FNYEAQ, per germline. Trimming pared 1 base from V and 1 base from J, leaving 14 bases between. This CDR3 is 17 amino acids long. The CDR3, as DNA: TGTGCCAGCAGCTTAGGGGTGGCGACAGATTCTGGAAACACCATATATTTT. It yields the protein CASSLGVATDSGNTIYF.

The chain links TRBV14 to TRBJ2-5; TRBD2 matches 8 bases. From germline, CDR1 is SGHDN and CDR2 FVKESK. The V gene end was trimmed by 0 bases and the J gene end by 0 bases; junction bases not matched to a gene: 6. The CDR3 runs 17 residues. CDR3 loop: CASSQEPSGSYQETQYF. The CDR3 region has the DNA TGTGCCAGCAGCCAAGAACCTAGCGGGTCGTACCAAGAGACCCAGTACTTC.

The rearrangement links TRBV5-1 to TRBJ2-3; D perhaps matches TRBD2 (5 bases). The CDR3 extends over 14 amino acids. V was trimmed by 0 bases and J by 5 bases, leaving 10 bases between them. Germline V gene lookup returns CDR1 SGHRS and CDR2 YFSETQ. This CDR3 is CASSLDGKGDTQYF. The CDR3 region has the DNA TGCGCCAGCAGCTTGGACGGGAAGGGAGATACGCAGTATTTT.

The rearrangement joins TRBV7-2 to TRBJ2-7; no clear D gene. This CDR3 comprises 12 residues. The V end was cut by 1 base, the J end by 7 bases, with 8 bases between. Germline V CDR1 and CDR2: SGHTA, FQGNSA. CDR3 residues: CASSLGPREQYF. CDR3 DNA: TGTGCCAGCAGCTTAGGGCCGAGGGAGCAGTACTTC.

A note on this clone: The same CDR3 arises from other DNA sequences in this sample as well. The CDR3 DNA follows: TGTGCCAGCAGCCTCACAGGGACAGATACGCAGTATTTT. It yields the protein CASSLTGTDTQYF. J is TRBJ2-3 and V is TRBV7-3; TRBD1 is a possible D gene (6 bases). The V end lost 5 bases, the J end lost 3 bases, and 9 bases lay between the germline ends. The germline CDR1 and CDR2 sequences are SGHTA and FQGTGA. This CDR3 is built from 13 residues.

This clone was counted once. This rearrangement joins TRBV11-2 to TRBJ2-1; 12 nucleotides align to TRBD2. From germline, CDR1 is SGHAT and CDR2 FQNNGV. The CDR3 spans 16 residues. V lost 6 bases to trimming and J lost 2 bases; unmatched junction nucleotides: 5. The CDR3 sequence: CASSRLAGAPYNEQFF. The CDR3 DNA is TGTGCCAGCAGTCGACTAGCGGGAGCGCCCTACAATGAGCAGTTCTTC. Full variable domain (missing parts from reference TRBV11-2 and TRBJ2-1): EAGVAQSPRYKIIEKRQSVAFWCNPISGHATLYWYQQILGQGPKLLIQFQNNGVVDDSQLPKDRFSAERLKGVDSTLKIQPAKLEDSAVYLCASSRLAGAPYNEQFFGPGTRLTVL.

V gene TRBV9 combines with J gene TRBJ2-7; 7 positions agree with TRBD2. Germline V gives CDR1 SGDLS, CDR2 YYNGEE. V trimming: 0 bases; J trimming: 6 bases; junction bases outside the gene matches: 12. CDR3 length equals 16 residues. The CDR3 region has the DNA TGTGCCAGCAGCGTAGCTAGCGGCTGGGTTGTTTCCGAGCAGTACTTC. Translation gives CASSVASGWVVSEQYF.